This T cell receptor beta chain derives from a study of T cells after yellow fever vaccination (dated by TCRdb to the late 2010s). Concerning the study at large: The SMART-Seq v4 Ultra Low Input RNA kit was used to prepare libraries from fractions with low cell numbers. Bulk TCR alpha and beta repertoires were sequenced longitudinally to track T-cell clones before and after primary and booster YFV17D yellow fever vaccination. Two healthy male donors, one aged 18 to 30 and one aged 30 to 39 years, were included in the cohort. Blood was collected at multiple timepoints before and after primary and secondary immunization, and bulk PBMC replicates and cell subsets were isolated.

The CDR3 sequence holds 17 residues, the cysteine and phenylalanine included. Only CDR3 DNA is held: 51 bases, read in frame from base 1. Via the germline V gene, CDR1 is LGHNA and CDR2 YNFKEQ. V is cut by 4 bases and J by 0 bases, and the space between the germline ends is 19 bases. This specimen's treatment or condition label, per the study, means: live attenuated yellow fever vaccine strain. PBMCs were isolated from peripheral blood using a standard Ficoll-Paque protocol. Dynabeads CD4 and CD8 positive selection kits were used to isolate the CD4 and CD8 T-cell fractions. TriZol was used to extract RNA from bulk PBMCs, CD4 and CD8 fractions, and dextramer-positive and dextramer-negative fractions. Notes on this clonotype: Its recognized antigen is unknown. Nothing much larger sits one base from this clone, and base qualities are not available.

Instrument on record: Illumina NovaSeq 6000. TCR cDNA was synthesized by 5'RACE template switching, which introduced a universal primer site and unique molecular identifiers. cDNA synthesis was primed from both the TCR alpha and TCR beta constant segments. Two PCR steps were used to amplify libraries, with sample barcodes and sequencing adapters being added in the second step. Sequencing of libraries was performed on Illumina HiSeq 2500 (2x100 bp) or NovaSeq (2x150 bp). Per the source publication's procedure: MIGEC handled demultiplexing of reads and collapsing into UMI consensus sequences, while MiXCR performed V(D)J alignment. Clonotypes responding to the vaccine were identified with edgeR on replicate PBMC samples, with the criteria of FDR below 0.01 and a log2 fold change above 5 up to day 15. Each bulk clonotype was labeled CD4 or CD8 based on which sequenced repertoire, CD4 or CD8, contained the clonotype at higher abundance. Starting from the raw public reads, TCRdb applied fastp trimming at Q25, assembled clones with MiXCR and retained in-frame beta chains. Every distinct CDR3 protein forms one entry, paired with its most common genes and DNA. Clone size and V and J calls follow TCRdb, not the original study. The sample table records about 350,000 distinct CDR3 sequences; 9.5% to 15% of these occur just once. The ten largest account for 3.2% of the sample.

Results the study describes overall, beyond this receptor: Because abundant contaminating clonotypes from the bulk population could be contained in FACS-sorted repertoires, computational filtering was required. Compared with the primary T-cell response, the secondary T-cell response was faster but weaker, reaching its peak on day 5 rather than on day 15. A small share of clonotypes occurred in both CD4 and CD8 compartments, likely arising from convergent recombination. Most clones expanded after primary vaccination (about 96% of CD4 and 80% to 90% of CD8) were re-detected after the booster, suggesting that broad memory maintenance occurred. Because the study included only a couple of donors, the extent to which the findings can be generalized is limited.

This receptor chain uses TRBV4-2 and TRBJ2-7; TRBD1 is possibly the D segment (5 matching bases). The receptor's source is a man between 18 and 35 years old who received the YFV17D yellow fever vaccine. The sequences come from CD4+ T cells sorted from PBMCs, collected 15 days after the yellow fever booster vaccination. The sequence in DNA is TGTGCCAGCAGCCGAAGGGGCCATACTGGTAGCTCCTACGAGCAGTACTTC. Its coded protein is CASSRRGHTGSSYEQYF.